This record concerns one T cell receptor beta chain sequence. Its antigen is not identified. This sample is part of a study of cytomegalovirus exposure and HLA in healthy donors. Study findings and constraints: Over 150 TCR beta chains were listed as cytomegalovirus-associated. One variant, a missense change in DCLRE1C, was linked in a later analysis to TCR beta V- and J-gene trimming. An analysis done earlier found most TCR beta V segments productive about 90% or about 30% of the time. Later analysis identified several of the most significant clusters that appeared linked to common viral pathogens.

Germline trimming cut 6 bases from V and 4 bases from J; bases unmatched to any gene: 7. There are 16 residues in the CDR3. The germline V gene has CDR1 LNHDA and CDR2 SQIVND (reference sequence). The PCR employed 60 Vbeta primers together with 13 Jbeta primers. Profiling relied on immunoSEQ multiplex PCR, and the TCRdb table lists in-frame clones only, not all of them. Of about 170,000 clones listed, approximately 75% are singletons. The chain recombines TRBV19 with TRBJ2-1; TRBD2 matches 12 bases. The sample was PBMCs. The clonotype comes from a girl between 10 and 17 years old in good health and CMV-seronegative. The CDR3 reads CASRRASGGAYNEQFF. The CDR3 nucleotides are TGTGCCAGTAGGAGGGCTAGCGGGGGGGCGTACAATGAGCAGTTCTTC. The full variable domain, in which reference TRBV19 and TRBJ2-1 provide the parts outside the CDR3, is DGGITQSPKYLFRKEGQNVTLSCEQNLNHDAMYWYRQDPGQGLRLIYYSQIVNDFQKGDIAEGYSVSREKKESFPLTVTSAQKNPTAFYLCASRRASGGAYNEQFFGPGTRLTVL.